The 21 T cell receptor beta chains in this list originate from one sample, sequenced in a study of Ad26.COV2.S vaccination and SARS-CoV-2 variants. Sequenced by immunoSEQ multiplex PCR; TCRdb stores in-frame clones only, minus some. The table shows around 240,000 clones, with approximately 88% occurring only once. Specified treatment: 15 to 20 received Ad26.COV2.S at low or high dose, single or two shots; 5 received placebo; per-sample allocation not given. The samples date from day 63 after the first vaccine or placebo injection. The source material was peripheral blood, sampled in a trial of Ad26.COV2.S vaccine versus placebo. The receptors originated from a person aged 18-65 years who received the Ad26.COV2.S COVID-19 vaccine or a placebo.

J is TRBJ1-1 and V is TRBV3-1 (or the pseudogene TRBV3-2), with D possibly TRBD1 on 5 matching bases. V dropped 3 bases and J dropped 4 bases, with 9 bases sitting between them. CDR3 length equals 13 residues. CDR1 is LGHDT, CDR2 YNNKEL, per germline (reference sequence). The CDR3 DNA follows: TGTGCCAGCAGCCAGCAGGGTATCACTGAAGCTTTCTTT. Its protein is CASSQQGITEAFF.

The chain combines TRBV27 with TRBJ2-7; 14 bases map to TRBD2. J gave up 4 bases and V 5 bases, and 7 bases lay outside the gene matches. CDR1 is MNHEY and CDR2 is SMNVEV in the germline V gene (reference sequence). The CDR3 loop spans 16 amino acids. As DNA, the CDR3 is TGTGCCAGCAGTCTGGGGACTAGCGGGAGTAATTACGAGCAGTACTTC. It specifies CASSLGTSGSNYEQYF.

V gene TRBV19 combines with J gene TRBJ2-1; D unclear. The V and J ends lost 0 bases and 6 bases respectively, with 12 bases between them. CDR1 is LNHDA and CDR2 is SQIVND in the germline V gene (reference sequence). The CDR3 loop spans 15 amino acids. The CDR3 loop is CASSIDQSGSNEQFF. CDR3 nucleotides: TGTGCCAGTAGTATAGATCAGTCGGGCTCCAATGAGCAGTTCTTC.

The chain links TRBV6-5 to TRBJ2-7; possible D gene TRBD2, 7 bases. Between the trimmed V and J ends, which lost 5 bases and 7 bases, there was a span of 15 bases. The germline V gene has CDR1 MNHEY and CDR2 SVGAGI. The CDR3 runs 13 residues. CDR3 loop: CASSMKGGGEQYF. In nucleotides, the CDR3 is TGTGCCAGCAGTATGAAAGGGGGGGGTGAGCAGTACTTC.

V is TRBV5-1 and J is TRBJ2-3, with TRBD2 matching over 10 bases. J gave up 4 bases and V 0 bases, and 8 bases lay outside the gene matches. CDR1 is SGHRS, CDR2 YFSETQ, per germline. This CDR3 has 17 residues. In DNA form, the CDR3 reads TGCGCCAGCAGCTTGGTTTCTAGCGGGGGTGGGTCAGATACGCAGTATTTT. This translates into CASSLVSSGGGSDTQYF.

The V and J genes are TRBV11-2 and TRBJ2-7; TRBD1 is a possible D gene (5 bases). The CDR3 contains 15 residues. V lost 0 bases and J lost 4, with 13 bases in between. The V gene's germline CDR1 is SGHAT and CDR2 FQNNGV. CDR3 in DNA: TGTGCCAGCAGCTTAGATCCGACAGCCGATTACGAGCAGTACTTC. Protein sequence: CASSLDPTADYEQYF.

This clone was recorded only once. This chain links TRBV25-1 with TRBJ2-7, with a weak D call TRBD1 (5 bases). V lost 5 bases and J 7 bases, leaving 9 bases between the germline ends. CDR3 length: 11 residues. Per the germline V gene, CDR1 is MGHDK and CDR2 is SYGVNS. CDR3 loop: CASSRQYEQYF. Here the CDR3 DNA reads TGTGCCAGCAGTCGACAGTATGAGCAGTACTTC.

The V and J genes are TRBV6-5 and TRBJ2-2; D gene unclear. Trimming removed 7 bases from V and 0 bases from J, with 12 bases in between. CDR1 MNHEY and CDR2 SVGAGI come from the germline V gene. The CDR3 has 15 amino acids. The chain's CDR3 is CASTSKFANTGELFF. As DNA, the CDR3 is TGTGCCAGCACATCAAAATTCGCGAACACCGGGGAGCTGTTTTTT.

The chain carries TRBV28 and TRBJ2-3, with D perhaps matching TRBD1 (5 bases). Deletions cut 6 bases from V and 0 bases from J, with 7 bases between. The germline V gene has CDR1 MDHEN and CDR2 SYDVKM. CDR3 length equals 13 residues. The CDR3 DNA follows: TGTGCCAGCAGCGACAGTAGCACAGATACGCAGTATTTT. Amino acids: CASSDSSTDTQYF.

This chain connects TRBV27 to TRBJ2-2; 8 positions agree with TRBD1. The V segment lost 4 bases and the J segment 1 base; nucleotides outside the gene matches: 2. Germline lookup yields CDR1 MNHEY and CDR2 SMNVEV (reference sequence). This CDR3 spans 15 amino acids. The CDR3 DNA sequence: TGTGCCAGCAGTTCTGGGACAGGGAACACCGGGGAGCTGTTTTTT. Translating it yields CASSSGTGNTGELFF.

J is TRBJ2-7 and V is TRBV2; D remains ambiguous. V was shortened by 3 bases and J by 0 bases, with 12 bases between the two germline ends. This CDR3 has 15 residues. The germline V gene has CDR1 SNHLY and CDR2 FYNNEI. The CDR3, as DNA: TGTGCCAGCAGTGAGGCAGCTAATAACTCCTACGAGCAGTACTTC. It encodes CASSEAANNSYEQYF.

This chain links TRBV30 with TRBJ1-6, with a possible D match to TRBD1 (6 bases). Germline lookup yields CDR1 GTSNPN and CDR2 SVGIG (reference sequence). V was clipped by 1 base and J by 8 bases, with 9 bases between them. This CDR3 has 13 amino acids. CDR3 residues: CAWSEGGDSPLHF. The CDR3, as DNA: TGTGCCTGGAGTGAGGGGGGGGATTCACCCCTCCACTTT.

The V call is TRBV10-1, the J call TRBJ2-2; 7 positions agree with TRBD1. V shed 8 bases and J 1 base; nucleotides not matched to a gene: 7. Germline loops: CDR1 WNHNN, CDR2 SYGVQD (reference sequence). The CDR3 consists of 15 residues. The DNA of the CDR3 is TGCGCCAGCGGGACCGGGACAGAGAACACCGGGGAGCTGTTTTTT. Translating gives CASGTGTENTGELFF.

This chain connects TRBV19 to TRBJ2-1; 10 bases map to TRBD2. Trimming at V came to 2 bases and at J to 5 bases, leaving 6 bases not matched to a gene. The CDR3 loop spans 16 amino acids. Per the germline V gene, CDR1 is LNHDA and CDR2 is SQIVND (reference sequence). As DNA, the CDR3 is TGTGCCAGTAGTATACAGAGGACTAGCGGTGACAATGAGCAGTTCTTC. Its translation: CASSIQRTSGDNEQFF. The full variable domain, in which reference TRBV19 and TRBJ2-1 provide the parts outside the CDR3, is DGGITQSPKYLFRKEGQNVTLSCEQNLNHDAMYWYRQDPGQGLRLIYYSQIVNDFQKGDIAEGYSVSREKKESFPLTVTSAQKNPTAFYLCASSIQRTSGDNEQFFGPGTRLTVL.

The CDR3 here is CASSKGGGPWDNEQFF. For the CDR3, the DNA is TGTGCCAGCAGCAAAGGAGGGGGCCCCTGGGACAATGAGCAGTTCTTC. This chain connects TRBV21-1 to TRBJ2-1; the table's D call TRBD1 went unverified against the DNA. TRBV21-1 is labeled a pseudogene. The CDR3 totals 16 residues.

This rearrangement joins TRBV18 to TRBJ1-1; D is unclear. Germline CDR1 and CDR2: KGHSH and LQKENI. The length of the CDR3 is 13 residues. The CDR3 coding sequence is TGTGCTGACAAGAGGGAACAGAACACTGAAGCTTTCTTT. Translation gives CADKREQNTEAFF.

The rearrangement links TRBV11-3 to TRBJ2-1; D possibly corresponds to TRBD2 (6 bases). This CDR3 is 11 amino acids long. V gave up 4 bases and J gave up 8 bases, with 6 bases separating them. Germline loops: CDR1 SGHNT, CDR2 YENEEA. The CDR3 DNA reads TGTGCCAGCAGCTGGGGGGATGAGCAGTTCTTC. It encodes CASSWGDEQFF.

V usage is TRBV30 and J usage is TRBJ1-6; no clear D. The CDR3 length is 16 residues. In germline, CDR1 is GTSNPN, CDR2 SVGIG (reference sequence). V lost 4 bases and J lost 18, with 31 bases in between. The CDR3 is CAWTPGNTVPILSRHF. DNA of the CDR3: TGTGCCTGGACCCCCGGAAATACGGTCCCAATTCTGTCCCGCCACTTT.

This clone was counted only a few times. V usage is TRBV19 and J usage is TRBJ2-3; D remains unclear. CDR1 LNHDA and CDR2 SQIVND come from the germline V gene (reference sequence). The CDR3 has 12 amino acids. V lost 1 base and J 8 bases, leaving 7 bases between the germline ends. CDR3 protein: CASSIGGGTQYF. The CDR3 DNA reads as TGTGCCAGTAGTATAGGGGGTGGTACGCAGTATTTT. Complete variable domain (other parts from reference TRBV19 and TRBJ2-3): DGGITQSPKYLFRKEGQNVTLSCEQNLNHDAMYWYRQDPGQGLRLIYYSQIVNDFQKGDIAEGYSVSREKKESFPLTVTSAQKNPTAFYLCASSIGGGTQYFGPGTRLTVL.

The V and J genes are TRBV11-2 and TRBJ2-5; maybe TRBD1 (6 bases). Germline V gives CDR1 SGHAT, CDR2 FQNNGV. Trimming cost V 4 bases and J 0 bases, with 12 bases left between them. The CDR3 is 15 residues long. The CDR3 spells CASSSGDYYQETQYF. The CDR3 DNA is TGTGCCAGCAGCTCAGGGGATTACTACCAAGAGACCCAGTACTTC.

This chain joins TRBV5-1 and TRBJ1-4; D possibly corresponds to TRBD1 (5 bases). The CDR3 loop spans 14 amino acids. V gave up 0 bases and J gave up 8 bases, with 11 bases separating them. Germline V lookup: CDR1 SGHRS, CDR2 YFSETQ. The CDR3 nucleotides read TGCGCCAGCAGCTTGGAGCCAGGGCGGGAAAAACTGTTTTTT. Translating it yields CASSLEPGREKLFF.